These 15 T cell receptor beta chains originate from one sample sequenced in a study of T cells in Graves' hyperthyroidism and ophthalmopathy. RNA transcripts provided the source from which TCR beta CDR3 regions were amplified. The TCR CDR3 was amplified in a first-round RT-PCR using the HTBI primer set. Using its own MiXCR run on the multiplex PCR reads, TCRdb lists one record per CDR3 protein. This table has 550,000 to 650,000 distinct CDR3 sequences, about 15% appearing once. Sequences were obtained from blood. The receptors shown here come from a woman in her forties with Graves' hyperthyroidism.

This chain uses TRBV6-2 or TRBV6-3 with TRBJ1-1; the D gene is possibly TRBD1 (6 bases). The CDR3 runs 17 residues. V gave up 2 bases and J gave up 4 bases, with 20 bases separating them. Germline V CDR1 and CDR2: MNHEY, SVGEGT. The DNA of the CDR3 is TGTGCCAGCAGTTACATAGACGGGGGGGCTAAGATCACTGAAGCTTTCTTT. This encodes CASSYIDGGAKITEAFF.

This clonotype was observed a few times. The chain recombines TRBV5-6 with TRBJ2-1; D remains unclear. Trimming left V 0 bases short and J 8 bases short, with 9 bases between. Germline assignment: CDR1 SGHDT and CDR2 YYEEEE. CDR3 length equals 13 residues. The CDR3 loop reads CASSLVGRDEQFF. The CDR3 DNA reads TGTGCCAGCAGCTTGGTCGGACGGGATGAGCAGTTCTTC.

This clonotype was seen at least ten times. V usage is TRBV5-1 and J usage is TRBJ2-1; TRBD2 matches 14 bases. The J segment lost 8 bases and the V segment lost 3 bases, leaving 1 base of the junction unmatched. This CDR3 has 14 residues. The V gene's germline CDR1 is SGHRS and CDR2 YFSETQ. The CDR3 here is CASSSTSGRDEQFF. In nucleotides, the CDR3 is TGCGCCAGCAGCTCGACTAGCGGGAGGGATGAGCAGTTCTTC.

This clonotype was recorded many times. This CDR3 is CASSFTSHLSNEQFF. The CDR3 DNA follows: TGTGCCAGCAGCTTCACCTCACACCTTAGCAATGAGCAGTTCTTC. This sequence joins TRBV5-5 and TRBJ2-1; no firm D call. There are 15 residues in the CDR3. Germline loops: CDR1 SGHKS, CDR2 YYEKEE (reference sequence). Trimming took 2 bases from V and 6 from J, leaving 15 bases between them.

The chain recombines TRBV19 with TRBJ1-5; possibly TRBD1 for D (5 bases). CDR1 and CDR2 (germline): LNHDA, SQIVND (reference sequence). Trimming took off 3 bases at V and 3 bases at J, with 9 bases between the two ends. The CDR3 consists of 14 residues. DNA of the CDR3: TGTGCCAGTAGTATGGGGCAGATCAATCAGCCCCAGCATTTT. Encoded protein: CASSMGQINQPQHF. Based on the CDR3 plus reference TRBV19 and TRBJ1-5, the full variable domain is DGGITQSPKYLFRKEGQNVTLSCEQNLNHDAMYWYRQDPGQGLRLIYYSQIVNDFQKGDIAEGYSVSREKKESFPLTVTSAQKNPTAFYLCASSMGQINQPQHFGDGTRLSIL.

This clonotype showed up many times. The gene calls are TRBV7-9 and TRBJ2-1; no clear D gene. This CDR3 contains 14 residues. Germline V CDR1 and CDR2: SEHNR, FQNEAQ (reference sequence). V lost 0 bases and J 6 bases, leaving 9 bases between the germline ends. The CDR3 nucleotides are TGTGCCAGCAGCTTAGCGGACGTACTCAATGAGCAGTTCTTC. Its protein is CASSLADVLNEQFF.

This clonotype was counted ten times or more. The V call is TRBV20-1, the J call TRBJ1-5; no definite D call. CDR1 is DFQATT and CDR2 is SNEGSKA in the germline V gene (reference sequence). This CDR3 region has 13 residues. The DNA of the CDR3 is TGCGGTACCACTGACGATAGCAATCAGCCCCAGCATTTT. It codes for CGTTDDSNQPQHF.

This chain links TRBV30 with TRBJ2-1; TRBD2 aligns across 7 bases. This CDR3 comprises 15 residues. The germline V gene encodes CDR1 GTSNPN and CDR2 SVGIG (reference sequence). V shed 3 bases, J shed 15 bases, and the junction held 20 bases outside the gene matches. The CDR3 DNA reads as TGTGCCTGGAGCCAAGCGGGGAGACTAGTAACTTCGTGGTTCTTC. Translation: CAWSQAGRLVTSWFF. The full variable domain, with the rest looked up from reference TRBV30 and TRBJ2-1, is SQTIHQWPATLVQPVGSPLSLECTVEGTSNPNLYWYRQAAGRGLQLLFYSVGIGQISSEVPQNLSASRPQDRQFILSSKKLLLSDSGFYLCAWSQAGRLVTSWFFGPGTRLTVL.

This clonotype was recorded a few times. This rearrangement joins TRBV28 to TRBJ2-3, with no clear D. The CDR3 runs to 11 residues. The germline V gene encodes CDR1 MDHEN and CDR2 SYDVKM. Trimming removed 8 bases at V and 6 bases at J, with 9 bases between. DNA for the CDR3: TGTGCCAGCGGTCCTGTGGATACGCAGTATTTT. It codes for CASGPVDTQYF.

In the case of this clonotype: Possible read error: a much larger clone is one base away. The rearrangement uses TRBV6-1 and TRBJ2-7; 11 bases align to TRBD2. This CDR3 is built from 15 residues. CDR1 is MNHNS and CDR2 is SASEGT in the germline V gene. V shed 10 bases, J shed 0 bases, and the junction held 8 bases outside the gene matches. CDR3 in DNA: TGTGCCACCCGGACTAGCGGGTTAAGCTCCTACGAGCAGTACTTC. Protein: CATRTSGLSSYEQYF.

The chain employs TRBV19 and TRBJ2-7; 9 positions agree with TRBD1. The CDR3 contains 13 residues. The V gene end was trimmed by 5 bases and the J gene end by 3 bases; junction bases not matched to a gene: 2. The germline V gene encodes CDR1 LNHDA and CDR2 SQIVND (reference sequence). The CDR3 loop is CASSVTGGYEQYF. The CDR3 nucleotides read TGTGCCAGTAGTGTGACAGGGGGCTACGAGCAGTACTTC.

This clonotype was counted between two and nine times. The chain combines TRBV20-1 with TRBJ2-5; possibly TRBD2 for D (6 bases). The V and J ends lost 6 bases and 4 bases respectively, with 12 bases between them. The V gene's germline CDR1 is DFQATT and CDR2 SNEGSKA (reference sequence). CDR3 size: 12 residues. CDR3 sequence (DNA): TGCAGTGCGAAGCGGGTAGCAGAGACCCAGTACTTC. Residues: CSAKRVAETQYF.

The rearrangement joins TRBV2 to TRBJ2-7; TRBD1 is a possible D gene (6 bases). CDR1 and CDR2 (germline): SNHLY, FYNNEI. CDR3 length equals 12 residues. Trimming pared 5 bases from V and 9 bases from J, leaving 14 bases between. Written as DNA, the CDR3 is TGTGCCAGCAGTTTACAGGGATCTGGGCAGTACTTC. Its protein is CASSLQGSGQYF. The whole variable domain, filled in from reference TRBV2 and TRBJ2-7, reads EPEVTQTPSHQVTQMGQEVILRCVPISNHLYFYWYRQILGQKVEFLVSFYNNEISEKSEIFDDQFSVERPDGSNFTLKIRSTKLEDSAMYFCASSLQGSGQYFGPGTRLTVT.

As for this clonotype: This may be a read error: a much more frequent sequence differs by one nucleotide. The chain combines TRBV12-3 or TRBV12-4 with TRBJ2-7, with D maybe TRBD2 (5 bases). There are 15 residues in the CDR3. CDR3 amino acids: CASSLSVGLSYEKYF. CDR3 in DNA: TGTGCCAGCAGTTTATCGGTCGGACTCTCCTACGAGAAGTACTTC.

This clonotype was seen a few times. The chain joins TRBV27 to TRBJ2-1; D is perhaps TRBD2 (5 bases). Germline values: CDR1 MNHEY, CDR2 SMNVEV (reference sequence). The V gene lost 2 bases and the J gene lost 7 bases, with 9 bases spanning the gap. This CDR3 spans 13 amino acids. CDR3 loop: CASSLEGRNEQFF. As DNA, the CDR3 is TGTGCCAGCAGTTTAGAGGGAAGGAATGAGCAGTTCTTC.